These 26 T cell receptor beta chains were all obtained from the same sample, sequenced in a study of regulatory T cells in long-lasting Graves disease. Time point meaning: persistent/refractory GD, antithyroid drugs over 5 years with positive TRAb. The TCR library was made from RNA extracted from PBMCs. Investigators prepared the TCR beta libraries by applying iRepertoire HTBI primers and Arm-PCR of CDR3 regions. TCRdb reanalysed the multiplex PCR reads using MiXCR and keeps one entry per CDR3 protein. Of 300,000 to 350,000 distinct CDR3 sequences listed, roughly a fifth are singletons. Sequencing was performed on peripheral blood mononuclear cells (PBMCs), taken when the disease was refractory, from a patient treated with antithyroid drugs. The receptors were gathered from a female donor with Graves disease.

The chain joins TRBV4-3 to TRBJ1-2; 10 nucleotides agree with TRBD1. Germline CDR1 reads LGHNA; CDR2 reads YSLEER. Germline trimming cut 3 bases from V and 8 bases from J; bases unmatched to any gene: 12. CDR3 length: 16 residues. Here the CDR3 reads CASSQESDRGNGGYTF. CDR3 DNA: TGCGCCAGCAGCCAGGAATCGGACAGGGGGAATGGGGGCTACACCTTC.

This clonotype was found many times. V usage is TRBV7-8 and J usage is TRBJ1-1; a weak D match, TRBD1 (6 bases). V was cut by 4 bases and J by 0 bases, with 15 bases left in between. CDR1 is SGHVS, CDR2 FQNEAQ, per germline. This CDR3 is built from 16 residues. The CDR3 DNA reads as TGTGCCAGCAGCTGGGTGGGGGCGTCGGTGAACACTGAAGCTTTCTTT. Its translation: CASSWVGASVNTEAFF.

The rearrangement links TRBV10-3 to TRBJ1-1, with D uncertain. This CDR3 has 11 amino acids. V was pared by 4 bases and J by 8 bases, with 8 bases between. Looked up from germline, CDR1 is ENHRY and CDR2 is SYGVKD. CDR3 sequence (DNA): TGTGCCATCAGTGCCGGGTCCGAAGCTTTCTTT. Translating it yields CAISAGSEAFF.

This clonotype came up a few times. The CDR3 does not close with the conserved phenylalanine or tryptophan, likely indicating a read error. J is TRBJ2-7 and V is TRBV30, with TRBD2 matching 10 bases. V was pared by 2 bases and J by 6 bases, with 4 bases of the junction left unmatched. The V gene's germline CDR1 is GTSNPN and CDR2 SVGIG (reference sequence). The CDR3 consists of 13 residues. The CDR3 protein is CAWSSGGAPEQYL. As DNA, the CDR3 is TGTGCCTGGAGTAGCGGGGGGGCCCCCGAGCAGTACCTC.

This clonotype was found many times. This chain's CDR3 is CASSYSQGAKNTIYF. The CDR3 DNA follows: TGTGCCAGCAGTTACTCTCAAGGGGCAAAGAACACCATATATTTT. V is TRBV6-9 and J is TRBJ1-3; tentatively, D is TRBD1 (5 bases). The CDR3 loop spans 15 amino acids. V was cut by 3 bases and J by 7 bases, with 16 bases left in between. From germline, CDR1 is MNHGY and CDR2 SVAAGI.

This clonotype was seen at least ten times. CDR3 DNA: TGCAGTGCGGGAAGGGGGCTCGCTGAAGCTTTCTTT. Its translation is CSAGRGLAEAFF. The chain carries TRBV20-1 and TRBJ1-1; TRBD1 aligns across 7 bases. Germline CDR1 is DFQATT and CDR2 is SNEGSKA (reference sequence). CDR3 length equals 12 residues. V was pared by 6 bases and J by 6 bases, with 7 bases of the junction left unmatched.

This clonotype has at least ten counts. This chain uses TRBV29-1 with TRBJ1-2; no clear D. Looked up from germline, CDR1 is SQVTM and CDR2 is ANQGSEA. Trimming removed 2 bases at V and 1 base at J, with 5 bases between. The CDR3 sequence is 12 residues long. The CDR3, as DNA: TGCAGCGTTGAACAGTTTAACTATGGCTACACCTTC. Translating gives CSVEQFNYGYTF.

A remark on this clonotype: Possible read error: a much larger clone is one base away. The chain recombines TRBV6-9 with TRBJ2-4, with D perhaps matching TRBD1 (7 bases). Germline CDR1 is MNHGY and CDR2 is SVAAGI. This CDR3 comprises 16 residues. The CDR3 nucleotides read TGTGCCAGCAGTTCCAGGGGGGAGGTAGCCAAAAGCATTCAGTACTTC. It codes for CASSSRGEVAKSIQYF.

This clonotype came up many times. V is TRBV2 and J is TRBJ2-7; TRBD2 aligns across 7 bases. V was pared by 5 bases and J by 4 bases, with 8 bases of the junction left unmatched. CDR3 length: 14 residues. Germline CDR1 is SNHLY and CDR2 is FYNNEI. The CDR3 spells CASSIWEGNYEQYF. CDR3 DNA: TGTGCCAGCAGTATATGGGAGGGAAATTACGAGCAGTACTTC.

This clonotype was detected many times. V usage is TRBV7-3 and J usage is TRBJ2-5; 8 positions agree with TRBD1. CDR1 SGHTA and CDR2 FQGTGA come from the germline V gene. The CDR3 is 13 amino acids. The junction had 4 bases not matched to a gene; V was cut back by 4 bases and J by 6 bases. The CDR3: CASSSGQGQTQYF. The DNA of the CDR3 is TGTGCCAGCAGCTCCGGACAGGGCCAGACCCAGTACTTC.

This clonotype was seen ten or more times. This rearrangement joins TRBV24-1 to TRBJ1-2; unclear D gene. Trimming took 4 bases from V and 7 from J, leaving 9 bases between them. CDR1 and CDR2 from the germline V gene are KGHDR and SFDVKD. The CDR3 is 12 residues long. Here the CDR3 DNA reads TGTGCCACCAGTGACGACTACGGTGGCTACACCTTC. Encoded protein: CATSDDYGGYTF.

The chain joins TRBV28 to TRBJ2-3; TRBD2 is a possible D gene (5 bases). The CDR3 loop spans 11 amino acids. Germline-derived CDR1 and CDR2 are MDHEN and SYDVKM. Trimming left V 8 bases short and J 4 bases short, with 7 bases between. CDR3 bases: TGTGCCAGCGCGGAGGCAGATACGCAGTATTTT. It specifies CASAEADTQYF. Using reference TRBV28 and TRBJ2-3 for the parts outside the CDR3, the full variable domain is DVKVTQSSRYLVKRTGEKVFLECVQDMDHENMFWYRQDPGLGLRLIYFSYDVKMKEKGDIPEGYSVSREKKERFSLILESASTNQTSMYLCASAEADTQYFGPGTRLTVL.

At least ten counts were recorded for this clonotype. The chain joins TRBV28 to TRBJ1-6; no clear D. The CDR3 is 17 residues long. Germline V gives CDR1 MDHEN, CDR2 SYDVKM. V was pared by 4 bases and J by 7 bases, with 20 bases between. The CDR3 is CASSSSWRKGGNSPLHF. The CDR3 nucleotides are TGTGCCAGCAGTTCCTCATGGAGGAAAGGAGGGAATTCACCCCTCCACTTT.

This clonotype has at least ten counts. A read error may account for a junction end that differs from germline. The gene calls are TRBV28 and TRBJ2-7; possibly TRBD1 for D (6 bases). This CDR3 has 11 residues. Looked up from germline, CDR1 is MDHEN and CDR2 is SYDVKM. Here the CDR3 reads CASSSPGTRSF. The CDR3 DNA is TGTGCCAGCAGTAGCCCCGGGACAAGGAGTTTC.

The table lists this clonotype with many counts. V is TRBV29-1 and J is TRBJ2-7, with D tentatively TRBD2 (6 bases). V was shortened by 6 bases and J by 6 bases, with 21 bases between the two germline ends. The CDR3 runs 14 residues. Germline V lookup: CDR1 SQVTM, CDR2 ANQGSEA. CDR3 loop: CSVTGLGGSGEQYF. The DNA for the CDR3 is TGCAGCGTAACAGGTCTCGGGGGTTCGGGCGAGCAGTACTTC.

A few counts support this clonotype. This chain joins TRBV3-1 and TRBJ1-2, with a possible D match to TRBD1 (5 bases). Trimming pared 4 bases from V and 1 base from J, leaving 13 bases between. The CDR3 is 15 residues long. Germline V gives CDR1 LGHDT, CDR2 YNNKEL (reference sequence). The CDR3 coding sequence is TGTGCCAGCAGCCCGCTGGGGGGGGTTAACTATGGCTACACCTTC. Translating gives CASSPLGGVNYGYTF.

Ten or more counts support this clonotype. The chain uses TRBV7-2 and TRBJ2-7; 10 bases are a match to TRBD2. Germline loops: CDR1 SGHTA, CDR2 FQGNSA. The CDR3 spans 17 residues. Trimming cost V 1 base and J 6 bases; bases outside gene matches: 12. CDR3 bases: TGTGCCAGCAGCTTAGATATGGTCCTAGCGGGGGTGTCCGAGCAGTACTTC. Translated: CASSLDMVLAGVSEQYF.

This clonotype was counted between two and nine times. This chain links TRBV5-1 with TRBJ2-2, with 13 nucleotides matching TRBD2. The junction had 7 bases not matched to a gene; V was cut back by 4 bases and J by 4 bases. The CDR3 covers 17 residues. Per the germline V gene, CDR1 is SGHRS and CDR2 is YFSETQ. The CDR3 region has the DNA TGCGCCAGCAGCCGGACTAGCGGGAGATCCAGCACCGGGGAGCTGTTTTTT. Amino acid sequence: CASSRTSGRSSTGELFF.

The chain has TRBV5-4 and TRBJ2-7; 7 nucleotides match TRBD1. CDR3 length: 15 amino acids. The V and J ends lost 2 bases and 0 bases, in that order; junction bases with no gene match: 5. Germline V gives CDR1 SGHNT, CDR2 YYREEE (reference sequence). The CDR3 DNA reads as TGTGCCAGCAGCTTCGGCCGGGACAGCTCCTACGAGCAGTACTTC. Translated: CASSFGRDSSYEQYF.

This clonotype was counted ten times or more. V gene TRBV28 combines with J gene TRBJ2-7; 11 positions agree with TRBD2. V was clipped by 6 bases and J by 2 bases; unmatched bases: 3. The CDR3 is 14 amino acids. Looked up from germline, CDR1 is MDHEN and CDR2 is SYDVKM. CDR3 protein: CASRGTSGAYEQYF. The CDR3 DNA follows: TGTGCCAGCAGGGGGACTAGCGGAGCCTACGAGCAGTACTTC.

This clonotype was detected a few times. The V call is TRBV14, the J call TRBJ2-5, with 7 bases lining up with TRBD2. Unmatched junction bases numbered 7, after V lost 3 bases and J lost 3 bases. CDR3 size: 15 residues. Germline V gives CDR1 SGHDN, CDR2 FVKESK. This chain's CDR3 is CASSHRSGAKETQYF. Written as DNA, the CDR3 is TGTGCCAGCAGCCACCGGAGCGGGGCCAAAGAGACCCAGTACTTC.

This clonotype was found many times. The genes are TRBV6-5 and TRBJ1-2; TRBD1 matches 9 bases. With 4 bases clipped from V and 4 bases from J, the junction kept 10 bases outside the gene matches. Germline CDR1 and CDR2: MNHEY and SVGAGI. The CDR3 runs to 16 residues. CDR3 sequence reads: CASSFDPGQGLYGYTF. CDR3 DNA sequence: TGTGCCAGCAGTTTCGACCCAGGACAGGGGCTCTATGGCTACACCTTC.

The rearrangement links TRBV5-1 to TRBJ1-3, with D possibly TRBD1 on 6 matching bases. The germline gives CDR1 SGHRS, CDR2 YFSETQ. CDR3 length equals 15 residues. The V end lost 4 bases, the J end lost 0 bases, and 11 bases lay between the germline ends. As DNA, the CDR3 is TGCGCCAGCAGCGTGGGACAACTCTCTGGAAACACCATATATTTT. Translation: CASSVGQLSGNTIYF. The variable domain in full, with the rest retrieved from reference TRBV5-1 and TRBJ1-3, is KAGVTQTPRYLIKTRGQQVTLSCSPISGHRSVSWYQQTPGQGLQFLFEYFSETQRNKGNFPGRFSGRQFSNSRSEMNVSTLELGDSALYLCASSVGQLSGNTIYFGEGSWLTVV.

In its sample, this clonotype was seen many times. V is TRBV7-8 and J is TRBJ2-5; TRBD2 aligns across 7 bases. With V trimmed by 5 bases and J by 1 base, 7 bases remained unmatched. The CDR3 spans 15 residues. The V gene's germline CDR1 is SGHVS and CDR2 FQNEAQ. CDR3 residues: CASSTRTRAQETQYF. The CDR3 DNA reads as TGTGCCAGCAGCACCAGGACTAGGGCCCAAGAGACCCAGTACTTC.

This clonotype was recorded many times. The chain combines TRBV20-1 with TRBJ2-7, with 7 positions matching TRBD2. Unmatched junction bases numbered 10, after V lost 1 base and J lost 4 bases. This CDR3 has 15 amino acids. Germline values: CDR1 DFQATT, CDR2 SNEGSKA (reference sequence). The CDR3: CSARASGLVGYEQYF. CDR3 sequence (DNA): TGCAGTGCTAGAGCTTCCGGACTAGTTGGGTACGAGCAGTACTTC.

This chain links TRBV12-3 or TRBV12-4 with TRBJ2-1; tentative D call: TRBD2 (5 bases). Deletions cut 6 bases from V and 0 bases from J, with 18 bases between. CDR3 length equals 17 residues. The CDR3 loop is CASRPGTRLSSYNEQFF. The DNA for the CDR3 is TGTGCCAGCAGACCGGGAACCAGACTCAGCTCCTACAATGAGCAGTTCTTC.